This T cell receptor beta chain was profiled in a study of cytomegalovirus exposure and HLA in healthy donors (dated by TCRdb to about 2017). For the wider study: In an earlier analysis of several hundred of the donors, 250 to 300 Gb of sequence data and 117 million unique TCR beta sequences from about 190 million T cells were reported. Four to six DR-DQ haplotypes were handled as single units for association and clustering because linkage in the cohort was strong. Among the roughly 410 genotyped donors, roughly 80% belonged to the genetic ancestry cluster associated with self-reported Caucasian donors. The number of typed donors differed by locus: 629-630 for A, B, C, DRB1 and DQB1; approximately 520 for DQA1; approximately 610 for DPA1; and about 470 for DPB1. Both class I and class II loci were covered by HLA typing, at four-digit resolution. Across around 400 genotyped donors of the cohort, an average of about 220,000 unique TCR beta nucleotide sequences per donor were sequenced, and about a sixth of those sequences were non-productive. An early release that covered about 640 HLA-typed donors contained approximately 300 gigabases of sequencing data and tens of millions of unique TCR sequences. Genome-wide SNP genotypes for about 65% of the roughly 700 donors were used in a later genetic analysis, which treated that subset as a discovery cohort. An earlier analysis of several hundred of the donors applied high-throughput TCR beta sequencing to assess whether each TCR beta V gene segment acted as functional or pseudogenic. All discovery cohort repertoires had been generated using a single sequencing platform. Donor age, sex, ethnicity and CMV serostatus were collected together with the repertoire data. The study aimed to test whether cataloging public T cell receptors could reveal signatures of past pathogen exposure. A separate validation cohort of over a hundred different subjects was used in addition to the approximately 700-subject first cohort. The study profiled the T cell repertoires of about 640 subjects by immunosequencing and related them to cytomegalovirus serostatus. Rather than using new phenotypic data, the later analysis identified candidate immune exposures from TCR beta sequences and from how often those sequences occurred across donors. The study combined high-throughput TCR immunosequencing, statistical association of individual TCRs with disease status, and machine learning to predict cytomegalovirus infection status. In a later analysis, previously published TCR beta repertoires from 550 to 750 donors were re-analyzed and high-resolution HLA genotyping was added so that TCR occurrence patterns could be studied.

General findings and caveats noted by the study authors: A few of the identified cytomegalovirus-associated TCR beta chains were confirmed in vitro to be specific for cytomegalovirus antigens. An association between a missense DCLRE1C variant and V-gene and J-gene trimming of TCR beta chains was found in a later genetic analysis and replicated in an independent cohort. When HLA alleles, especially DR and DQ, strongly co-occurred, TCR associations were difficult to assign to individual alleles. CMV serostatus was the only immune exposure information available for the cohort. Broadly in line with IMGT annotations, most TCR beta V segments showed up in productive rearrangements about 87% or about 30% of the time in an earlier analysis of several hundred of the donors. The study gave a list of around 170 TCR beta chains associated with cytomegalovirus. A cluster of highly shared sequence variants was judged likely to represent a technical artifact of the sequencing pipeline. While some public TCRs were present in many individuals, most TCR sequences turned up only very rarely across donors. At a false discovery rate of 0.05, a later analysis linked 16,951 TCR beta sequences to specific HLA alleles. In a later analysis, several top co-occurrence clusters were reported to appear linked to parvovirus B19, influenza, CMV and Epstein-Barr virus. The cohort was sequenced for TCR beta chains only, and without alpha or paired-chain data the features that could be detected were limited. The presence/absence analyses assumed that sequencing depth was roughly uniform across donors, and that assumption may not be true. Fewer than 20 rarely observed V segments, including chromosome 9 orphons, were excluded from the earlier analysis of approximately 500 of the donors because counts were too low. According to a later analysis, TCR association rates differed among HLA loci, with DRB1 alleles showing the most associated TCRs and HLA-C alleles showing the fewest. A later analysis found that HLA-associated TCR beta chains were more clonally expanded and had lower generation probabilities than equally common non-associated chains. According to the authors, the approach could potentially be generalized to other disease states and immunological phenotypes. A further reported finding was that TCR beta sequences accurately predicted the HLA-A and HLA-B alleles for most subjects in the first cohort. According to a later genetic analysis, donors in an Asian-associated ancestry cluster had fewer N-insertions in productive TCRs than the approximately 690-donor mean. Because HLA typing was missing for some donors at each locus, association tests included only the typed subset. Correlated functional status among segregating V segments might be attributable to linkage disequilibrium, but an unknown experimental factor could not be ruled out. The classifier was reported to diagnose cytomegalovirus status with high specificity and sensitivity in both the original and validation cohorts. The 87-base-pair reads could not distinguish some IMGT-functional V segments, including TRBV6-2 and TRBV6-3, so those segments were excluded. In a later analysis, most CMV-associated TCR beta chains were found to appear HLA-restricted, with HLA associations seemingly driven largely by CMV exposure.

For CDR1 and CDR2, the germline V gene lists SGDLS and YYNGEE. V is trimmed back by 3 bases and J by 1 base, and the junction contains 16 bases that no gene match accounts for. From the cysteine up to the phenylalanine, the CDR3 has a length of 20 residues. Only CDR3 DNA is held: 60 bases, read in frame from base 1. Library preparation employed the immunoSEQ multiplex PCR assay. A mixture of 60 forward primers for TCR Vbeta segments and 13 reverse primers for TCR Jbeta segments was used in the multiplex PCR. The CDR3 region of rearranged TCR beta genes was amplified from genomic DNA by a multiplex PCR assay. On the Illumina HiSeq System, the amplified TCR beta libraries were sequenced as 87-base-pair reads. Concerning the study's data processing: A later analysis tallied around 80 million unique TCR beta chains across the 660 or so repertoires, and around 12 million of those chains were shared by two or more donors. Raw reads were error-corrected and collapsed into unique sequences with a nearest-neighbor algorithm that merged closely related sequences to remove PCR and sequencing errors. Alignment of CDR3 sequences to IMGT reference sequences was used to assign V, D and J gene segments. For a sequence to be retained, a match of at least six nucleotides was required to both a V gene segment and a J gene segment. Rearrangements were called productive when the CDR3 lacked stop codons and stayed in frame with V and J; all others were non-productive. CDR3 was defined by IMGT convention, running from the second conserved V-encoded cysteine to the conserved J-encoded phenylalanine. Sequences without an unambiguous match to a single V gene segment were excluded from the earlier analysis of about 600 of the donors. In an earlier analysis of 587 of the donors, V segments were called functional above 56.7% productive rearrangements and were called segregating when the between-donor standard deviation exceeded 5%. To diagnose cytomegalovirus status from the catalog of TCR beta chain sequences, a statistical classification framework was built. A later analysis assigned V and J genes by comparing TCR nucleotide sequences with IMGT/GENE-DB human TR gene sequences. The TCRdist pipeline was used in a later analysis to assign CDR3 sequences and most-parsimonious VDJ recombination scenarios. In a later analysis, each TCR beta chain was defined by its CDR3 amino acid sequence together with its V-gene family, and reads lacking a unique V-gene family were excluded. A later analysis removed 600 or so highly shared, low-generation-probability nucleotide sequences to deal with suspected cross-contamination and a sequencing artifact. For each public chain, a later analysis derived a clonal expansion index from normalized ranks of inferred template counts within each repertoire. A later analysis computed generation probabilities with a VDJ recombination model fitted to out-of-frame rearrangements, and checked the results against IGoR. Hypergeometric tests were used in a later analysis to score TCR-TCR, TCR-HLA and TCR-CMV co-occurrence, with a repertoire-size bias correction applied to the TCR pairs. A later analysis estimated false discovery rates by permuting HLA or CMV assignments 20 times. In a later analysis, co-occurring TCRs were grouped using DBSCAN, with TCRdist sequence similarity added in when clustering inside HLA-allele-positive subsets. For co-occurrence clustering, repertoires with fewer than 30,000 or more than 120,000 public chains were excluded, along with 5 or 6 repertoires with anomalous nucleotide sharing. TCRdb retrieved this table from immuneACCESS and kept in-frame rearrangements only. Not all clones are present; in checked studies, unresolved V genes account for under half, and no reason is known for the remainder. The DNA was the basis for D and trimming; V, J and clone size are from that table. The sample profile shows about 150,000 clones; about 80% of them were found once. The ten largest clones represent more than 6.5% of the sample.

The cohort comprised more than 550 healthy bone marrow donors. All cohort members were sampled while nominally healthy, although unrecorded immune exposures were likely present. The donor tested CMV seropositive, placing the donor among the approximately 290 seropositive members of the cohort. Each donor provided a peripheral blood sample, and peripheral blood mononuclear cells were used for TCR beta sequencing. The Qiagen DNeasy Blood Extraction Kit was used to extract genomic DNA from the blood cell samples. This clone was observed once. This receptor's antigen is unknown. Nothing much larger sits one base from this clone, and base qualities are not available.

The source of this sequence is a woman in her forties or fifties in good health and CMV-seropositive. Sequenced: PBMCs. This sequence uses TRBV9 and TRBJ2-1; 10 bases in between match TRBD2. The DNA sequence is TGTGCCAGCAGCGCCCCTTCCAGCGGGGGGGAAGCGGATTCCTACAATGAGCAGTTCTTC. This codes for CASSAPSSGGEADSYNEQFF.